Listed here are 29 T cell receptor beta chains from one sample, sequenced in a study of spatial heterogeneity in lung cancer. No antigen has been assigned to these receptors. Points from the study as a whole: Counts of expanded intratumoral alpha and beta TCRs tracked tumor mutation counts.

Regarding time point: sample taken at primary tumor resection. Each CDR3 protein gets one entry after TCRdb re-called the 5' RACE reads with MiXCR. The data show around 100,000 distinct CDR3 sequences, roughly 4.5% seen once. The sequenced sample was lung tumor tissue, obtained at surgery. The receptor set was obtained from a male donor with early-stage non-small cell lung cancer.

This clonotype was seen more than once but under ten times. This chain uses TRBV28 with TRBJ1-5; possibly TRBD1 for D (6 bases). Germline V gives CDR1 MDHEN, CDR2 SYDVKM. Trimming left V 6 bases short and J 4 bases short, with 16 bases between. The CDR3 is 15 amino acids. The CDR3 nucleotides are TGTGCCAGCAGCTCACCGGACAGTCGGAATCAGCCCCAGCATTTT. It codes for CASSSPDSRNQPQHF.

About this clonotype itself: A much more abundant neighbour one base away suggests this may be a read error. The chain recombines TRBV4-1 with TRBJ1-5; D gene ambiguous. The CDR3 consists of 15 residues. Germline V CDR1 and CDR2: MGHRA, YSYEKL. The CDR3 DNA reads TGCGCCTGCAGCCCTAGATACACCTACAATCAGCCCCAGCATTTT. It codes for CACSPRYTYNQPQHF.

The table lists this clonotype with a few counts. This chain uses TRBV7-2 with TRBJ2-7; TRBD1 matches 7 bases. The V gene's germline CDR1 is SGHTA and CDR2 FQGNSA. The CDR3 length is 14 residues. V shed 1 base and J 3 bases; nucleotides not matched to a gene: 3. CDR3: CASSLVGQSYEQYF. In DNA, the CDR3 is TGTGCCAGCAGCTTAGTGGGACAGAGCTACGAGCAGTACTTC.

This clonotype was counted only a few times. The genes are TRBV24-1 and TRBJ2-5, with TRBD1 matching over 7 bases. Germline lookup yields CDR1 KGHDR and CDR2 SFDVKD. V lost 4 bases and J lost 2; bases outside the gene matches: 6. CDR3 length equals 15 residues. This CDR3 is CATSDRGQAQETQYF. CDR3 DNA: TGTGCCACCAGTGACCGTGGACAGGCGCAAGAGACCCAGTACTTC.

In its sample, this clonotype was seen many times. The CDR3 coding sequence is TGTGCCAGCAGCCACCCAGGGGTGGATCACACCGGGGAGCTGTTTTTT. Translation: CASSHPGVDHTGELFF. The chain carries TRBV6-2 or TRBV6-3 and TRBJ2-2; D possibly corresponds to TRBD1 (6 bases). V lost 6 bases and J lost 3, with 17 bases in between. Germline V lookup: CDR1 MNHEY, CDR2 SVGEGT. This CDR3 contains 16 residues.

This clonotype was counted between two and nine times. This chain joins TRBV7-9 and TRBJ2-2, with unresolved D. V lost 0 bases and J 7 bases, leaving 6 bases between the germline ends. CDR1 is SEHNR, CDR2 FQNEAQ, per germline (reference sequence). The CDR3 consists of 13 residues. CDR3 nucleotides: TGTGCCAGCAGCTTAGCAGGGTTCGGGGAGCTGTTTTTT. Translating gives CASSLAGFGELFF.

Many counts were recorded for this clonotype. The rearrangement uses TRBV11-2 and TRBJ2-2; D remains unclear. Germline CDR1 is SGHAT and CDR2 is FQNNGV. The CDR3 is made up of 15 amino acids. V lost 5 bases and J lost 7, with 17 bases in between. CDR3 sequence (DNA): TGTGCCAGCAGCCCAGACATACCCCCCTACGGGGAGCTGTTTTTT. It is translated as CASSPDIPPYGELFF.

This clonotype was seen at least ten times. CDR3 bases: TGTGCCACCAGTGAGTCCGGTAGCGGGACCGAGTATTTT. It yields the protein CATSESGSGTEYF. The V call is TRBV24-1, the J call TRBJ2-3; the match to TRBD2 covers 8 bases. This CDR3 comprises 13 residues. Losses at the gene ends were 4 bases for V and 13 bases for J; bases not matched to a gene: 9. Germline assignment: CDR1 KGHDR and CDR2 SFDVKD.

This clonotype was seen many times. The chain recombines TRBV20-1 with TRBJ2-1; 8 bases map to TRBD2. Germline CDR1 reads DFQATT; CDR2 reads SNEGSKA (reference sequence). This CDR3 spans 14 amino acids. V dropped 2 bases and J dropped 4; count of bases not matched to a gene: 4. The CDR3 here is CSARYGRGYNEQFF. DNA for the CDR3: TGCAGTGCTAGATACGGGAGGGGTTACAATGAGCAGTTCTTC.

This clonotype appeared many times. The chain carries TRBV5-1 and TRBJ1-4; 8 bases are shared with TRBD1. CDR1 is SGHRS and CDR2 is YFSETQ in the germline V gene. The CDR3 extends over 15 amino acids. V was clipped by 0 bases and J by 6 bases; unmatched bases: 4. The CDR3 bases are TGCGCCAGCAGCTTGGTGGCAGGGGGCCATGAAAAACTGTTTTTT. This encodes CASSLVAGGHEKLFF.

In this sample, this clonotype turned up many times. This sequence joins TRBV13 and TRBJ2-1; no definite D call. CDR3 length: 11 residues. Germline CDR1 is PRHDT and CDR2 is FYEKMQ (reference sequence). V was pared by 3 bases and J by 7 bases, with 4 bases between. The CDR3 region is CASSFYNEQFF. In DNA form, the CDR3 reads TGTGCCAGCAGCTTCTATAATGAGCAGTTCTTC.

This clonotype came up many times. The chain is built from TRBV6-5 and TRBJ2-3, with D unresolved. The germline V gene encodes CDR1 MNHEY and CDR2 SVGAGI. Trimming took off 2 bases at V and 5 bases at J, with 8 bases between the two ends. CDR3 size: 13 residues. The CDR3 is CASSYDFEDTQYF. The CDR3 nucleotides are TGTGCCAGCAGTTACGATTTCGAAGATACGCAGTATTTT.

This clonotype was seen many times. The rearrangement uses TRBV29-1 and TRBJ2-7; D is ambiguous. The CDR3 loop spans 12 amino acids. V gave up 7 bases and J gave up 4 bases, with 14 bases separating them. Germline V gene data show CDR1 as SQVTM and CDR2 as ANQGSEA. DNA of the CDR3: TGCAGCGCCTCTGCCAGGCCTTACGAGCAGTACTTC. Translation: CSASARPYEQYF.

This clonotype has a handful of counts. The chain is built from TRBV5-1 and TRBJ2-7; TRBD1 aligns across 8 bases. The CDR3 loop spans 16 amino acids. Germline V gene lookup returns CDR1 SGHRS and CDR2 YFSETQ. The J segment lost 2 bases and the V segment lost 4 bases, leaving 11 bases of the junction unmatched. As DNA, the CDR3 is TGCGCCAGCAGCCAATTTCAGGGGGCGAGGGCCTACGAGCAGTACTTC. This sequence encodes CASSQFQGARAYEQYF.

This clonotype was detected many times. V and J are TRBV12-3 or TRBV12-4 and TRBJ1-3, with unresolved D. The CDR3 runs to 13 residues. Trimming removed 6 bases from V and 0 bases from J, with 6 bases in between. The CDR3 DNA sequence: TGTGCCAGCAGGGATCACTCTGGAAACACCATATATTTT. It yields the protein CASRDHSGNTIYF.

This clonotype was observed many times. The chain has TRBV11-1 and TRBJ2-1; D is perhaps TRBD1 (6 bases). The CDR3 loop spans 15 amino acids. Germline CDR1 SGHAT, CDR2 FQDESV (reference sequence). V lost 5 bases to trimming and J lost 4 bases, with 15 bases between them. This chain's CDR3 is CASSIDSGQYNEQFF. For the CDR3, the DNA is TGTGCCAGCAGCATCGACTCAGGACAGTACAATGAGCAGTTCTTC.

This clonotype was seen at least ten times. The chain couples TRBV4-1 to TRBJ1-4; D gene ambiguous. V dropped 0 bases and J dropped 3 bases, with 8 bases sitting between them. The CDR3 consists of 15 residues. Germline CDR1 reads MGHRA; CDR2 reads YSYEKL. CDR3 in amino acids: CASSQDSWSNEKLFF. DNA of the CDR3: TGCGCCAGCAGCCAAGATTCGTGGTCTAATGAAAAACTGTTTTTT.

This clonotype showed up many times. This chain joins TRBV28 and TRBJ1-2; D is possibly TRBD1 (6 bases). The germline V and J ends were trimmed by 6 bases and 4 bases, with 18 bases remaining between them. The CDR3 sequence is 15 residues long. CDR1 and CDR2 from the germline V gene are MDHEN and SYDVKM. The CDR3 loop reads CASRPPQGMGYGYTF. CDR3 nucleotides: TGTGCCAGCAGGCCCCCGCAGGGGATGGGCTATGGCTACACCTTC.

Many counts were recorded for this clonotype. The rearrangement links TRBV5-1 to TRBJ2-2, with 10 bases aligning to TRBD1. Trimming at V came to 4 bases and at J to 6 bases, leaving 6 bases not matched to a gene. This CDR3 contains 15 residues. Germline assignment: CDR1 SGHRS and CDR2 YFSETQ. CDR3 in amino acids: CASSNSGQGSGELFF. The CDR3 bases are TGCGCCAGCAGCAACTCGGGACAGGGGTCCGGGGAGCTGTTTTTT.

This clonotype appeared many times. The rearrangement uses TRBV5-1 and TRBJ2-3; 10 bases match TRBD1. The CDR3 is 18 residues long. Germline V gives CDR1 SGHRS, CDR2 YFSETQ. V was pared by 4 bases and J by 1 base, with 12 bases of the junction left unmatched. The CDR3 sequence: CASSPEGQGNAGTDTQYF. DNA of the CDR3: TGCGCCAGCAGCCCGGAGGGACAGGGGAATGCGGGCACAGATACGCAGTATTTT.

There are many counts of this clonotype. The chain carries TRBV5-1 and TRBJ2-1; D remains ambiguous. This CDR3 comprises 14 residues. V was shortened by 7 bases and J by 1 base, with 12 bases between the two germline ends. Looked up from germline, CDR1 is SGHRS and CDR2 is YFSETQ. This chain's CDR3 is CASRHARSYNEQFF. As DNA, the CDR3 is TGCGCCAGCCGCCACGCCCGATCCTACAATGAGCAGTTCTTC.

This clonotype was observed many times. The rearrangement links TRBV5-5 to TRBJ2-5, with a weak D call TRBD1 (5 bases). Per the germline V gene, CDR1 is SGHKS and CDR2 is YYEKEE (reference sequence). The CDR3 contains 15 residues. Trimming removed 5 bases at V and 5 bases at J, with 19 bases between. CDR3 DNA: TGTGCCAGCAGTCGGTTCGACAGTTCCTCGGAGACCCAGTACTTC. Translation gives CASSRFDSSSETQYF.

This clonotype was recorded at least ten times. This chain connects TRBV29-1 to TRBJ2-5; maybe TRBD1 (7 bases). This CDR3 region has 15 residues. Between the trimmed V and J ends, which lost 8 bases and 2 bases, there was a span of 21 bases. Germline assignment: CDR1 SQVTM and CDR2 ANQGSEA. CDR3 protein: CSTTPAQGGQETQYF. DNA for the CDR3: TGCAGCACTACCCCGGCTCAGGGGGGACAAGAGACCCAGTACTTC.

The rearrangement uses TRBV30 and TRBJ1-2; the D is unclear. There are 13 residues in the CDR3. V lost 0 bases to trimming and J lost 8 bases, with 13 bases between them. Looked up from germline, CDR1 is GTSNPN and CDR2 is SVGIG (reference sequence). CDR3 sequence (DNA): TGTGCCTGGAGTGTAGGTGCAGAACTCGGCTACACCTTC. Its protein is CAWSVGAELGYTF.

This clonotype was seen only a few times. The V and J genes are TRBV28 and TRBJ2-3, with D perhaps TRBD1 (6 bases). This CDR3 is 14 amino acids long. V lost 9 bases to trimming and J lost 4 bases, with 17 bases between them. CDR1 and CDR2 from the germline V gene are MDHEN and SYDVKM. The CDR3 here is CASSGIQGADTQYF. The CDR3 DNA reads as TGTGCCAGTTCGGGGATACAGGGAGCAGATACGCAGTATTTT.

This clonotype showed up just a few times. The genes are TRBV10-2 and TRBJ1-1; TRBD1 might be the D (5 bases). Trimming took off 8 bases at V and 1 base at J, with 23 bases between the two ends. This CDR3 has 17 residues. Per the germline V gene, CDR1 is WSHSY and CDR2 is SAAADI. The CDR3 region is CASAGRFLSDENTEAFF. The CDR3 coding sequence is TGCGCCAGCGCGGGGCGGTTCCTAAGCGATGAGAACACTGAAGCTTTCTTT.

The J gene is TRBJ1-3, the V gene TRBV2, with D possibly TRBD1 on 6 matching bases. This CDR3 is 16 amino acids long. From germline, CDR1 is SNHLY and CDR2 FYNNEI. Between the trimmed V and J ends, which lost 5 bases and 0 bases, there was a span of 14 bases. DNA for the CDR3: TGTGCCAGCAGTTGGTCCGGGACAAGCTCTGGAAACACCATATATTTT. Translating it yields CASSWSGTSSGNTIYF.

This clonotype has a count of ten or more. This chain links TRBV28 with TRBJ1-3, with D hard to call. Per the germline V gene, CDR1 is MDHEN and CDR2 is SYDVKM. The CDR3 spans 14 residues. V dropped 5 bases and J dropped 0 bases, with 8 bases sitting between them. DNA of the CDR3: TGTGCCAGCAGTCCCCTGGACTCTGGAAACACCATATATTTT. It yields the protein CASSPLDSGNTIYF.

This clonotype was recorded many times. The rearrangement joins TRBV20-1 to TRBJ2-3; no definite D call. CDR1 is DFQATT and CDR2 is SNEGSKA in the germline V gene (reference sequence). The germline V and J ends were trimmed by 4 bases and 0 bases, with 11 bases remaining between them. The CDR3 runs 14 residues. The CDR3 region has the DNA TGCAGTGCTACAGACCCGCGTAGCACAGATACGCAGTATTTT. It encodes CSATDPRSTDTQYF.